The 5 T cell receptor beta chains listed next were all sequenced from one sample in a study of graft-versus-host responses after intestinal transplantation. TCRdb's copy holds only in-frame clones and misses some; the assay was immunoSEQ multiplex PCR. The profile covers some 8,700 clones, with 31% appearing a single time and approximately 5.1% taken by the ten largest. This specimen consisted of alloreactive CD4+ T cells from a mixed lymphocyte reaction culture, obtained before intestinal transplant. The subset denotes: CFSE-low proliferating T cells sorted from roughly 6-day pre-transplant mixed lymphocyte reaction (GvH or HvG direction). The origin of the receptors is a human patient who received an intestinal transplant.

The chain carries TRBV7-8 and TRBJ2-7, with 9 bases aligning to TRBD2. There are 14 residues in the CDR3. Per germline, CDR1 SGHVS and CDR2 FQNEAQ. V lost 5 bases to trimming and J lost 4 bases; unmatched junction nucleotides: 6. The CDR3 reads CASSRLAGPYEQYF. Written as DNA, the CDR3 is TGTGCCAGCAGCCGGCTAGCGGGGCCTTACGAGCAGTACTTC.

The chain links TRBV2 to TRBJ2-2; 8 bases are a match to TRBD2. Per the germline V gene, CDR1 is SNHLY and CDR2 is FYNNEI. Trimming removed 7 bases from V and 5 bases from J; junction bases left unmatched: 12. The CDR3 totals 16 residues. CDR3 sequence: CASKGMTGGPTGELFF. In nucleotides, the CDR3 is TGTGCCAGCAAGGGGATGACGGGGGGGCCAACCGGGGAGCTGTTTTTT.

The chain has TRBV4-1 and TRBJ2-2, with 10 positions matching TRBD2. This CDR3 contains 18 residues. Germline V gene sequence: CDR1 MGHRA, CDR2 YSYEKL. V lost 2 bases and J lost 4; bases outside the gene matches: 10. The CDR3, as DNA: TGCGCCAGCAGCCAAAAAGGGCTAGCGGGGGTTTCCACCGGGGAGCTGTTTTTT. Protein: CASSQKGLAGVSTGELFF.

This clone has a handful of counts. The chain has TRBV14 and TRBJ1-5; D ambiguous. CDR3 size: 15 residues. V lost 1 base and J lost 7, with 14 bases in between. Germline values: CDR1 SGHDN, CDR2 FVKESK. The DNA for the CDR3 is TGTGCCAGCAGCCAAGGTCGGGTTAGGAGGCAGCCCCAGCATTTT. Protein product: CASSQGRVRRQPQHF.

This clone is labeled as medium-sized. This chain links TRBV5-1 with TRBJ2-7, with TRBD2 identical over 7 bases. V trimming: 4 bases; J trimming: 3 bases; junction bases outside the gene matches: 4. Germline V gene data show CDR1 as SGHRS and CDR2 as YFSETQ. This CDR3 comprises 13 residues. The CDR3 nucleotides are TGCGCCAGCAGCCGGGACTATCTCTACGAGCAGTACTTC. Protein: CASSRDYLYEQYF. The full variable domain, in which reference TRBV5-1 and TRBJ2-7 provide the parts outside the CDR3, is KAGVTQTPRYLIKTRGQQVTLSCSPISGHRSVSWYQQTPGQGLQFLFEYFSETQRNKGNFPGRFSGRQFSNSRSEMNVSTLELGDSALYLCASSRDYLYEQYFGPGTRLTVT.